The 17 T cell receptor beta chains below come from one sample, sequenced in a study of cytomegalovirus exposure and HLA in healthy donors. Vbeta (60) and Jbeta (13) primers were used in the PCR. TCRdb's table, derived via immunoSEQ multiplex PCR, lists solely in-frame clones and lacks some. The repertoire includes 230,000 or so clones, about nine tenths of them detected once, and 1.7% sits in the top ten. Material: PBMCs. Receptor source: a girl aged 2 to 9 in good health and CMV-seronegative.

The chain carries TRBV30 and TRBJ1-3, with D possibly TRBD1 on 5 matching bases. The CDR3 contains 17 residues. The V end lost 0 bases, the J end lost 0 bases, and 15 bases lay between the germline ends. CDR1 is GTSNPN and CDR2 is SVGIG in the germline V gene (reference sequence). The CDR3 DNA reads as TGTGCCTGGAGTGTCACAGGATCAATGTACTCTGGAAACACCATATATTTT. The encoded protein is CAWSVTGSMYSGNTIYF.

This clone was detected once. The chain carries TRBV27 and TRBJ2-3; weak D call: TRBD2 (6 bases). The CDR3 spans 14 residues. Germline loops: CDR1 MNHEY, CDR2 SMNVEV (reference sequence). V was shortened by 6 bases and J by 2 bases, with 12 bases between the two germline ends. CDR3 sequence (DNA): TGTGCCAGCAGGGGGAGGACGTACACAGATACGCAGTATTTT. Protein: CASRGRTYTDTQYF.

This chain joins TRBV6-1 and TRBJ1-3; weak D call: TRBD1 (6 bases). Germline V gene lookup returns CDR1 MNHNS and CDR2 SASEGT. The V end was cut by 3 bases, the J end by 4 bases, with 16 bases between. The CDR3 spans 16 residues. The chain's CDR3 is CASSEISRGGGNTIYF. The DNA for the CDR3 is TGTGCCAGCAGTGAGATCTCGAGGGGGGGAGGAAACACCATATATTTT.

This chain links TRBV28 with TRBJ1-2, with 7 positions matching TRBD1. V dropped 3 bases and J dropped 8; count of bases not matched to a gene: 12. The CDR3 has 15 amino acids. CDR1 and CDR2 (germline): MDHEN, SYDVKM. The CDR3 region is CASSLGMTGLRGYTF. In DNA, the CDR3 is TGTGCCAGCAGTTTGGGAATGACAGGGCTGAGAGGCTACACCTTC.

This clone appeared a few times. The chain joins TRBV10-3 to TRBJ2-7, with TRBD2 matching over 8 bases. The germline V gene encodes CDR1 ENHRY and CDR2 SYGVKD. The CDR3 has 15 amino acids. Trimming removed 5 bases from V and 4 bases from J; junction bases left unmatched: 10. CDR3: CAISQGLAWRYEQYF. The CDR3 region has the DNA TGTGCCATCAGTCAAGGACTAGCCTGGCGGTACGAGCAGTACTTC.

The chain joins TRBV5-6 to TRBJ2-1, with TRBD2 matching 9 bases. The V gene end was trimmed by 4 bases and the J gene end by 5 bases; junction bases not matched to a gene: 7. CDR1 is SGHDT, CDR2 YYEEEE, per germline. The CDR3 covers 15 residues. The CDR3 is CASSQWTSANNEQFF. The DNA for the CDR3 is TGTGCCAGCAGCCAATGGACTAGCGCAAACAATGAGCAGTTCTTC.

This chain uses TRBV29-1 with TRBJ2-7, with TRBD1 as a possible D gene (6 bases). The CDR3 runs 11 residues. The V and J ends lost 6 bases and 3 bases respectively, with 9 bases between them. Germline lookup yields CDR1 SQVTM and CDR2 ANQGSEA. The CDR3 loop is CSVLQGYEQYF. In nucleotides, the CDR3 is TGCAGCGTCCTACAGGGCTACGAGCAGTACTTC.

The chain couples TRBV11-3 to TRBJ2-3; 9 bases align to TRBD2. There are 15 residues in the CDR3. J was trimmed by 5 bases and V by 3 bases; bases with no gene match: 6. Germline CDR1 is SGHNT and CDR2 is YENEEA. The CDR3 DNA follows: TGTGCCAGCAGCTTTAGCGGGAGTGATTTAGATACGCAGTATTTT. Its translation: CASSFSGSDLDTQYF.

CDR3: CASSLSSPGQRNTIYF. In DNA, the CDR3 is TGCGCCAGCAGCTTATCTTCCCCGGGACAGCGAAACACCATATATTTT. The chain couples TRBV5-1 to TRBJ1-3; 7 nucleotides agree with TRBD1. Germline values: CDR1 SGHRS, CDR2 YFSETQ. V trimming: 2 bases; J trimming: 5 bases; junction bases outside the gene matches: 10. The CDR3 is 16 residues long.

The chain has TRBV2 and TRBJ2-3; weak D call: TRBD2 (6 bases). V dropped 1 base and J dropped 4 bases, with 9 bases sitting between them. CDR3 size: 14 residues. Germline CDR1 and CDR2: SNHLY and FYNNEI. The CDR3 sequence is CASSEELASDTQYF. The CDR3 region has the DNA TGTGCCAGCAGTGAAGAACTAGCCTCAGATACGCAGTATTTT.

The V call is TRBV5-4, the J call TRBJ2-3, with 7 bases fitting TRBD1. V was clipped by 2 bases and J by 2 bases; unmatched bases: 2. Per the germline V gene, CDR1 is SGHNT and CDR2 is YYREEE (reference sequence). This CDR3 has 14 residues. CDR3 sequence: CASSFGQVTDTQYF. CDR3 DNA: TGTGCCAGCAGCTTTGGACAGGTCACAGATACGCAGTATTTT.

For the CDR3, the DNA is TGTGCCAGCAGCTTCCCCGGGACAACCGACTCCTACGAGCAGTACTTC. It translates to CASSFPGTTDSYEQYF. This chain joins TRBV5-6 and TRBJ2-5; a possible D gene is TRBD1 (6 bases). The DNA end lines up better with TRBJ2-7; the J call may be wrong. The CDR3 has 16 residues. Per germline, CDR1 SGHDT and CDR2 YYEEEE.

CDR3 DNA sequence: TGCGCCAGCAGCTTGCTAGCGGTTTACAATGAGCAGTTCTTC. This translates into CASSLLAVYNEQFF. The genes are TRBV5-1 and TRBJ2-1; 7 bases are a match to TRBD2. V dropped 1 base and J dropped 4; count of bases not matched to a gene: 2. CDR1 and CDR2 from the germline V gene are SGHRS and YFSETQ. The CDR3 has 14 amino acids. The variable domain in full, completed from reference TRBV5-1 and TRBJ2-1, reads KAGVTQTPRYLIKTRGQQVTLSCSPISGHRSVSWYQQTPGQGLQFLFEYFSETQRNKGNFPGRFSGRQFSNSRSEMNVSTLELGDSALYLCASSLLAVYNEQFFGPGTRLTVL.

This chain connects TRBV6-1 to TRBJ2-5, with D hard to call. The germline CDR1 and CDR2 sequences are MNHNS and SASEGT. Deletions cut 3 bases from V and 5 bases from J, with 16 bases between. The CDR3 is 15 residues long. The CDR3 spells CASSDNSRFRETQYF. The CDR3, as DNA: TGTGCCAGCAGTGATAATTCTCGATTTCGGGAGACCCAGTACTTC.

The genes are TRBV12-1 and TRBJ2-7; TRBD2 is the table's D call and was not checked against the DNA. TRBV12-1 is classified as a pseudogene. The CDR3 runs 14 residues. CDR3 amino acids: CASSPGLAAYEQYF. The CDR3, as DNA: TGTGCCAGCAGCCCGGGACTAGCGGCGTACGAGCAGTACTTC.

In DNA form, the CDR3 reads TGTGCCTCTCCCCTTGAGGAGGGACCGTCCTACAATGAGCAGTTCTTC. Amino acid sequence: CASPLEEGPSYNEQFF. V and J are TRBV30 and TRBJ2-1; perhaps TRBD2 as D (6 bases). Trimming shortened V by 7 bases and J by 1 base, and 20 bases separated the two germline ends. Looked up from germline, CDR1 is GTSNPN and CDR2 is SVGIG (reference sequence). CDR3 length equals 16 residues.

A note on this clone: Other DNA sequences of this sample code for an identical CDR3. The chain carries TRBV6-1 and TRBJ2-7; D may be TRBD2 (6 bases). CDR1 MNHNS and CDR2 SASEGT come from the germline V gene. Trimming shortened V by 7 bases and J by 3 bases, and 16 bases separated the two germline ends. CDR3 length: 14 residues. The CDR3 DNA follows: TGTGCCAGCACCCTGACTAGGAAGATCTACGAGCAGTACTTC. As protein: CASTLTRKIYEQYF.